This T cell receptor beta chain stems from a study of T-cell memory formation after mild COVID-19. Whole-study findings and limits: Clones that shrank (day 15 to 85) were balanced CD4/CD8, whereas later expanders leaned CD4+.

MiXCR, applied by TCRdb to the 5' RACE reads, yields one record per CDR3 protein. The data contain 50,000 or so distinct CDR3 sequences, roughly a quarter of them singletons. This clonotype turned up a few times. Its antigen is as yet unknown. The trim removed 5 bases at V and 2 bases at J, leaving 3 bases unmatched. CDR1 is MNHEY and CDR2 is SMNVEV in the germline V gene (reference sequence). The CDR3 totals 14 residues. The rearrangement uses TRBV27 and TRBJ2-3; 8 bases fit TRBD2. The material sequenced was PBMCs or a T cell subset sorted from them (not recorded which). The TCR was taken from a man aged 18-30 years who had mild COVID-19 (a few samples of this study predate the infection). Cell type and time point are not known. This CDR3 is CASSSGGFTDTQYF. The CDR3 bases are TGTGCCAGCAGTAGCGGGGGTTTCACAGATACGCAGTATTTT.